This entry features one TCR beta chain sequence. Participant age was roughly 18 to 95 years, and participants resided in fewer than 30 US areas. Participant-given clinical history determined each cohort assignment. Symptom resolution, clearance, or two negative PCRs marked the recovered donors of Cohort 3. The source of the sample is a study of blood T cell repertoires in COVID-19. The table came from immunoSEQ multiplex PCR; TCRdb's copy has only in-frame clones and leaves some out. In the table there are about 190,000 clones, around 84% of which are singletons. The CDR3 has 14 residues. Germline-derived CDR1 and CDR2 are SGDLS and YYNGEE. Trimming took off 0 bases at V and 5 bases at J, with 11 bases between the two ends.

The sequenced material came from PBMCs or T cells enriched from blood (not recorded which). This receptor was taken from a woman under 40 who had recovered from COVID-19. The chain employs TRBV9 and TRBJ1-1; D not certain. The CDR3 sequence: CASSVDSRLTEAFF. The CDR3 bases are TGTGCCAGCAGCGTAGATAGCAGACTGACTGAAGCTTTCTTT.